The entry below describes one T cell receptor (beta chain). No antigen is known for it. Sequenced by immunoSEQ multiplex PCR; TCRdb stores in-frame clones only, minus some. The table lists about 21,000 clones, around 80% of them singletons. The data belong to a study of OX40 agonist ivuxolimab in advanced cancers. Study at large: Ivuxolimab doses were 0.01, 0.1, 0.3, 1.5, 3 or 10 mg/kg every 2 weeks.

Sampling times: baseline, cycle 4 day 1, cycle 7 day 1. Study-wide points: At 0.1 to 3.0 mg/kg, CD4+ and CD8+ blood T cells expanded clonally by week 6. Those patients achieving a partial response at 0.1-3.0 mg/kg showed among the lowest clonal expansion.

The J segment lost 5 bases and the V segment lost 6 bases, leaving 7 bases of the junction unmatched. Germline CDR1 is MNHEY and CDR2 is SMNVEV (reference sequence). The CDR3 consists of 15 residues. Source: CD4+ or CD8+ T cells sorted from blood, taken in a trial of the OX40 agonist ivuxolimab. This clonotype was obtained from an adult with an advanced solid tumor such as melanoma, head and neck, liver or kidney cancer. The chain joins TRBV27 to TRBJ2-7; 13 nucleotides line up with TRBD2. The CDR3 loop is CASRPGTSGAHEQYF. The CDR3 DNA is TGTGCCAGCAGACCGGGGACTAGCGGGGCCCACGAGCAGTACTTC.